The rows below give T cell receptor beta chains drawn from one sample of a study of T cells in localized non-small cell lung cancer. This table comes from immunoSEQ multiplex PCR, and its TCRdb copy is limited to in-frame clones, with some not included. The sample lists around 40,000 clones; about nine tenths were seen once. The material was peripheral blood, obtained before any cancer treatment. These receptors originate from a female donor older than 55 with stage I squamous cell lung carcinoma. The CDR3 runs from the conserved cysteine through the conserved F or W. A D gene is named only where the DNA matches it firmly.

length | D | V | CDR3
15 | . | TRBV19 | CASSSLKGVGNTIYF
17 | TRBD2 | TRBV5-1 | CASRTGTSGWVMDEQYF
20 | TRBD2 | TRBV19 | CASSIQSGRATMRSTDTQYF
18 | TRBD1 | TRBV11-2 | CASSRRRAGTGGTDTQYF
14 | . | TRBV10-2 | CASSESRLSNEQFF
17 | . | TRBV15 | CATSRARQNWGGETQYF
11 | . | TRBV7-9 | CASSPRDTIYF
18 | TRBD2 | TRBV7-2 | CASSRRLYTSGSTDTQYF
14 | . | TRBV7-2 | CASSLRQGNQPQHF
14 | . | TRBV6-4 | CASGNRAGANVLTF
15 | TRBD1 | TRBV14 | CASSQDGTVLSGYTF
14 | . | TRBV7-2 | CASSPNRQEREAFF
13 | . | TRBV6-5 | CASSRGPRNEQFF
14 | . | TRBV18 | CASSPQGTNQPQHF
14 | . | TRBV18 | CASSPRATNTEAFF
13 | . | TRBV5-5 | CASSLASFYGYTF
12 | . | TRBV6-5 | CASSFGQYEQYF
15 | . | TRBV28 | CASSLWDKSNTEAFF
15 | . | TRBV21-1 | CASRLDGRENTEAFF
15 | . | TRBV2 | CASSEAGVANYGYTF
15 | . | TRBV10-2 | CASSEGSSGGYEQYF
11 | . | TRBV6-1 | CATQGKETQYF
16 | . | TRBV14 | CASSQVTGRYAGELFF
10 | . | TRBV19 | CASSDNEQFF
12 | . | TRBV18 | CASSLQGDTQYF
16 | TRBD2 | TRBV4-1 | CASSHFLAGAEDTQYF
17 | . | TRBV4-1 | CASSQDSIWRSSYEQYF
15 | . | TRBV18 | CASSQGASGYNEQFF
13 | . | TRBV7-2 | CASSRIASTEAFF
14 | TRBD1 | TRBV9 | CASSANRGGTEAFF
14 | . | TRBV27 | CASSFDREGHEQYF